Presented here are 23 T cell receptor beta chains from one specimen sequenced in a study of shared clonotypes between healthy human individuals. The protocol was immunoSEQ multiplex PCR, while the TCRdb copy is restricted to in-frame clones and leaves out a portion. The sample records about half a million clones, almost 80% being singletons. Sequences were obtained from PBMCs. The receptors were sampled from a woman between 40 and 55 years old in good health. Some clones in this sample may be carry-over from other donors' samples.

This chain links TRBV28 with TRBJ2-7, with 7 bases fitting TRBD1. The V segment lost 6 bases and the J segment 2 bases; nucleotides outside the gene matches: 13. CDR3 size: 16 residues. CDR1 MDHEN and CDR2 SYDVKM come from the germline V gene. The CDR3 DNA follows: TGTGCCAGCAGCTCCCTAGACAGGGTATATACCTACGAGCAGTACTTC. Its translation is CASSSLDRVYTYEQYF.

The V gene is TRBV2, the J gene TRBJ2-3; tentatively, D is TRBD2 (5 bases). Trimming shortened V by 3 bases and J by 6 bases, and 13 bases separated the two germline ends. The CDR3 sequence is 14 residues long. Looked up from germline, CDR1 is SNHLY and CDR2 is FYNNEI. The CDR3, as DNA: TGTGCCAGCAGTGACATTAGAGGGAGTGATACGCAGTATTTT. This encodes CASSDIRGSDTQYF.

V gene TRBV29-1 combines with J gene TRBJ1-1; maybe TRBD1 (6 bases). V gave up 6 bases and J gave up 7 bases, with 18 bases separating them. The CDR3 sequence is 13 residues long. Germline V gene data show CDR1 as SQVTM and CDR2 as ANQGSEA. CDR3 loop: CSVRLGGALEAFF. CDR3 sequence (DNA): TGCAGCGTAAGACTCGGGGGCGCGCTTGAAGCTTTCTTT.

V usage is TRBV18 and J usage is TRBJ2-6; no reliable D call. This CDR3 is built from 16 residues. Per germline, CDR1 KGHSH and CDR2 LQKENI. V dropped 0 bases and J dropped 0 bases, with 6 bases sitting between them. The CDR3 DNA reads TGTGCCAGCTCACCACCAGGAGCCTCTGGGGCCAACGTCCTGACTTTC. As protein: CASSPPGASGANVLTF.

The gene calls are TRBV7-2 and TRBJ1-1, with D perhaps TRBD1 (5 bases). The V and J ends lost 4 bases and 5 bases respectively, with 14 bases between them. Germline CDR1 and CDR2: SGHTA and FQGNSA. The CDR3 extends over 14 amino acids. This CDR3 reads CASSSLQGGTEAFF. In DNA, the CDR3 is TGTGCCAGCAGCTCCCTCCAGGGCGGGACTGAAGCTTTCTTT.

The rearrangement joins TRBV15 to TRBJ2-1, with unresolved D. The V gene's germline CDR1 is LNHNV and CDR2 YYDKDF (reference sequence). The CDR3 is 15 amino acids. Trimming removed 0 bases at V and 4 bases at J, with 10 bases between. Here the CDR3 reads CATSRDRRIYNEQFF. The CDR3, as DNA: TGTGCCACCAGCAGAGATAGGCGGATATACAATGAGCAGTTCTTC.

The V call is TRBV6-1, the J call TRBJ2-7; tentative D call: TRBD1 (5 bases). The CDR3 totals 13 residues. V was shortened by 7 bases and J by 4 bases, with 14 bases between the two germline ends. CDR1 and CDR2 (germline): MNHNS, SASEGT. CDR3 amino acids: CASNPGPTYEQYF. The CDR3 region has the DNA TGTGCCAGCAATCCAGGGCCCACGTACGAGCAGTACTTC.

The CDR3 nucleotides read TGTGCCTGGAGTGTCTATATTAAGCGGGAGCAGTTCTTC. It translates to CAWSVYIKREQFF. The chain joins TRBV30 to TRBJ2-1; maybe TRBD2 (5 bases). CDR3 length: 13 amino acids. The V gene lost 0 bases and the J gene lost 10 bases, with 13 bases spanning the gap. Germline-derived CDR1 and CDR2 are GTSNPN and SVGIG (reference sequence).

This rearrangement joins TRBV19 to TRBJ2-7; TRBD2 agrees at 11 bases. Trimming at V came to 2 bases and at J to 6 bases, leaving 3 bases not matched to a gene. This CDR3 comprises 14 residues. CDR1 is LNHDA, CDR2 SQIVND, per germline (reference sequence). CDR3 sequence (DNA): TGTGCCAGTAGTATACTAGCGGGAGGAAGCGAGCAGTACTTC. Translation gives CASSILAGGSEQYF.

The CDR3 sequence: CASSLGPRVWEQFF. The DNA for the CDR3 is TGTGCCAGCAGCTTGGGCCCGCGTGTCTGGGAGCAGTTCTTC. J is TRBJ2-1 and V is TRBV5-5; no definite D call. Per germline, CDR1 SGHKS and CDR2 YYEKEE (reference sequence). V was cut by 0 bases and J by 10 bases, with 14 bases left in between. The length of the CDR3 is 14 residues. Drawing the rest from reference TRBV5-5 and TRBJ2-1, the complete variable domain is DAGVTQSPTHLIKTRGQQVTLRCSPISGHKSVSWYQQVLGQGPQFIFQYYEKEERGRGNFPDRFSARQFPNYSSELNVNALLLGDSALYLCASSLGPRVWEQFFGPGTRLTVL.

CDR3 sequence: CASSPRQGSSYNEQFF. The DNA of the CDR3 is TGTGCCAGCAGCCCCCGACAGGGTAGCTCCTACAATGAGCAGTTCTTC. The rearrangement uses TRBV7-3 and TRBJ2-1; 7 bases match TRBD1. This CDR3 contains 16 residues. Per the germline V gene, CDR1 is SGHTA and CDR2 is FQGTGA. Losses at the gene ends were 5 bases for V and 0 bases for J; bases not matched to a gene: 7.

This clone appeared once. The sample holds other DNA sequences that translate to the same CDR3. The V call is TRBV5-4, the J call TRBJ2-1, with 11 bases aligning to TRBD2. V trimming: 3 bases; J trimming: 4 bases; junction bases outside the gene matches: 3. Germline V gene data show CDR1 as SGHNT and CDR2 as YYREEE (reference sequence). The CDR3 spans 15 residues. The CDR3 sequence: CASSSGTSGYNEQFF. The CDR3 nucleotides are TGTGCCAGCAGCTCCGGGACTAGCGGATACAATGAGCAGTTCTTC.

The CDR3 DNA reads as TGTGCCAGCAGCCAATCACGGGGAGCCAAAAACATTCAGTACTTC. Its protein is CASSQSRGAKNIQYF. The V gene is TRBV16, the J gene TRBJ2-4; maybe TRBD2 (5 bases). Trimming removed 0 bases from V and 0 bases from J, with 6 bases in between. Germline loops: CDR1 KGHSY, CDR2 FQNENV. The CDR3 totals 15 residues.

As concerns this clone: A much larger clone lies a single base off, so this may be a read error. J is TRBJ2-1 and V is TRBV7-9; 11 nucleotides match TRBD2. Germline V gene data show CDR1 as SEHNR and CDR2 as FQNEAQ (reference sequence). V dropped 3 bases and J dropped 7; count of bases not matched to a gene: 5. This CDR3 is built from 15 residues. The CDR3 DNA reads TGTGCCAGCAGCTTGGTACTAGCGGGAGCGAATGAGCAGTTCTTC. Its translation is CASSLVLAGANEQFF.

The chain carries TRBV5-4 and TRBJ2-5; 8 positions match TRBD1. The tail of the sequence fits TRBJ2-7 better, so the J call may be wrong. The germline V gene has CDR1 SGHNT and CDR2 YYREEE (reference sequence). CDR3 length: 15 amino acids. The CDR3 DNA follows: TGTGCCAGCAGCACCTGGACAGGGTACACCTACGAGCAGTACTTC. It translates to CASSTWTGYTYEQYF.

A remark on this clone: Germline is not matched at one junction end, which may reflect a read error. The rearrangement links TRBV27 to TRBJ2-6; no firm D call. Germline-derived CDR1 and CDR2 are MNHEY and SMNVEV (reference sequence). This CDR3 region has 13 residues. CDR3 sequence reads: CASLSSGANVLTF. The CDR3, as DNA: TGCGCCTCTCTCAGCTCTGGGGCCAACGTCCTGACTTTC. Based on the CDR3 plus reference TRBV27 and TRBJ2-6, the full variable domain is EAQVTQNPRYLITVTGKKLTVTCSQNMNHEYMSWYRQDPGLGLRQIYYSMNVEVTDKGDVPEGYKVSRKEKRNFPLILESPSPNQTSLYFCASLSSGANVLTFGAGSRLTVL.

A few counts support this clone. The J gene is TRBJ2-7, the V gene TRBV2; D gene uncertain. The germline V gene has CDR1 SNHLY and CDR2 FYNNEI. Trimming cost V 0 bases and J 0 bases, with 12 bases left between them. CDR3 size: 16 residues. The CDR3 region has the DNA TGTGCCAGCAGTGAAGCTAGGCGCGTTACCTCCTACGAGCAGTACTTC. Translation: CASSEARRVTSYEQYF. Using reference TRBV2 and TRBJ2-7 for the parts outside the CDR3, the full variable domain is EPEVTQTPSHQVTQMGQEVILRCVPISNHLYFYWYRQILGQKVEFLVSFYNNEISEKSEIFDDQFSVERPDGSNFTLKIRSTKLEDSAMYFCASSEARRVTSYEQYFGPGTRLTVT.

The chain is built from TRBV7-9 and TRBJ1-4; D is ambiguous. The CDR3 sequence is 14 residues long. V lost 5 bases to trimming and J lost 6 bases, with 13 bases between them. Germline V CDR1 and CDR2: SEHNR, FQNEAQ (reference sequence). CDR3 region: CASSRTGRDEKLFF. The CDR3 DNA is TGTGCCAGCAGCCGAACGGGGAGAGATGAAAAACTGTTTTTT.

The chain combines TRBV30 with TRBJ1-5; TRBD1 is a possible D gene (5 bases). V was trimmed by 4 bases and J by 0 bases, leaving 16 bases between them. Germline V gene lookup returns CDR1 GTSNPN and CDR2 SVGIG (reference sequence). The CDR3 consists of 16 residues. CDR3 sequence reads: CAWTPRRTYSNQPQHF. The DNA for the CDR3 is TGTGCCTGGACCCCGCGGAGGACATATAGCAATCAGCCCCAGCATTTT.

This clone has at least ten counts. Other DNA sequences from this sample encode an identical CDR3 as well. CDR3 bases: TGTGCCTGGAGTGTTAAAGGGGGCAGACAGCCCCAGCATTTT. Residues: CAWSVKGGRQPQHF. The V and J genes are TRBV30 and TRBJ1-5, with 7 positions matching TRBD1. CDR1 GTSNPN and CDR2 SVGIG come from the germline V gene (reference sequence). Trimming removed 0 bases from V and 7 bases from J; junction bases left unmatched: 6. This CDR3 has 14 residues.

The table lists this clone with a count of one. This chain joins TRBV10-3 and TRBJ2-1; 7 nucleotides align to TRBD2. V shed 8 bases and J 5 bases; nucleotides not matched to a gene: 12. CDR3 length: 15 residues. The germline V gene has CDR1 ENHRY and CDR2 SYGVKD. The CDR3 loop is CAISSQGGSDNEQFF. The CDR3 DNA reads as TGTGCCATCTCCTCTCAGGGAGGGTCCGACAATGAGCAGTTCTTC.

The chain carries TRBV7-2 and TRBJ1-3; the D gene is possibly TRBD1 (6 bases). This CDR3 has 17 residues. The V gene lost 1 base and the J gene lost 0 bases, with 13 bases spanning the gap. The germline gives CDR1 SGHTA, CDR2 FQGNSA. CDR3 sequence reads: CASSLGRGKFSGNTIYF. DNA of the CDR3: TGTGCCAGCAGCTTAGGGAGGGGGAAATTCTCTGGAAACACCATATATTTT. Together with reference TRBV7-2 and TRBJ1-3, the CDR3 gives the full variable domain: GAGVSQSPSNKVTEKGKDVELRCDPISGHTALYWYRQSLGQGLEFLIYFQGNSAPDKSGLPSDRFSAERTGGSVSTLTIQRTQQEDSAVYLCASSLGRGKFSGNTIYFGEGSWLTVV.

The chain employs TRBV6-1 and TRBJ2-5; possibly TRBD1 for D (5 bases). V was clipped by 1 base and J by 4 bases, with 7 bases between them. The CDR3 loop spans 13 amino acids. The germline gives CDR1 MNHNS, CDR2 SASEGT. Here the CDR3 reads CASSEVRAETQYF. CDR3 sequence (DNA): TGTGCCAGCAGTGAAGTCAGGGCAGAGACCCAGTACTTC.